These 24 T cell receptor beta chains were all obtained from the same sample, sequenced in a study of T cell repertoires in cytomegalovirus infection. TCRdb ran MiXCR on the reads and lists one entry per CDR3 protein. Seen here are around 250,000 distinct CDR3 sequences, over 15% observed once, and the top ten hold approximately 51%. Sample: CD8+ T cells from PBMCs. These receptors were collected from a human donor in good health (CMV status not recorded). Some clones in this sample may be carry-over from other donors' samples.

The chain has TRBV7-3 and TRBJ2-1; D gene unclear. The CDR3 totals 13 residues. Germline values: CDR1 SGHTA, CDR2 FQGTGA. V lost 2 bases, J lost 8 bases, and 10 bases lay in between. CDR3 nucleotides: TGTGCCAGCAGCTTAGTTCAATTGGATGAGCAGTTCTTC. Protein sequence: CASSLVQLDEQFF. The full variable domain, in which reference TRBV7-3 and TRBJ2-1 provide the parts outside the CDR3, is GAGVSQTPSNKVTEKGKYVELRCDPISGHTALYWYRQSLGQGPEFLIYFQGTGAADDSGLPNDRFFAVRPEGSVSTLKIQRTERGDSAVYLCASSLVQLDEQFFGPGTRLTVL.

This clonotype came up a few times. The chain carries TRBV27 and TRBJ1-2; D perhaps matches TRBD1 (6 bases). The length of the CDR3 is 13 residues. Trimming removed 2 bases at V and 5 bases at J, with 9 bases between. Germline CDR1 reads MNHEY; CDR2 reads SMNVEV (reference sequence). The CDR3 coding sequence is TGTGCCAGCAGTTTAACAGGGTGGTATGGCTACACCTTC. It is translated as CASSLTGWYGYTF.

CDR3 sequence reads: CASSPWVSDYGYTF. CDR3 bases: TGTGCCAGCAGCCCCTGGGTCAGTGACTATGGCTACACCTTC. The rearrangement links TRBV5-4 to TRBJ1-2; D remains unclear. The V gene's germline CDR1 is SGHNT and CDR2 YYREEE (reference sequence). This CDR3 is 14 amino acids long. The V end lost 4 bases, the J end lost 3 bases, and 13 bases lay between the germline ends.

Details on this clonotype: The junction differs from germline at one of its ends, possibly a read error. This rearrangement joins TRBV12-3 or TRBV12-4 to TRBJ2-7; 7 bases align to TRBD2. The CDR3 is 15 amino acids. CDR3 sequence reads: CTSSLRTSRPYEQYF. The CDR3, as DNA: TGTACCAGCAGTCTACGGACTAGTAGGCCCTACGAGCAGTACTTC.

The chain is built from TRBV4-2 and TRBJ2-5; 10 positions match TRBD1. Germline V gene sequence: CDR1 LGHNA, CDR2 YNFKEQ. V lost 1 base to trimming and J lost 1 base; unmatched junction nucleotides: 6. The length of the CDR3 is 17 residues. The CDR3 DNA reads TGTGCCAGCAGCCAAGGTTGGGACAGGGGCGCCCAAGAGACCCAGTACTTC. It specifies CASSQGWDRGAQETQYF.

This clonotype was counted at least ten times. J is TRBJ2-2 and V is TRBV4-3; D is possibly TRBD2 (7 bases). The CDR3 extends over 18 amino acids. The V end was cut by 3 bases, the J end by 4 bases, with 21 bases between. Germline loops: CDR1 LGHNA, CDR2 YSLEER. CDR3 nucleotide sequence: TGCGCCAGCAGCCACGACAGGAGGGACTATAAGGCCACCGGGGAGCTGTTTTTT. Protein product: CASSHDRRDYKATGELFF.

The CDR3 is CASSISGGGLVEQFF. The CDR3 nucleotides read TGTGCCAGTAGTATCAGCGGGGGCGGTTTGGTTGAGCAGTTCTTC. The chain links TRBV19 to TRBJ2-1, with 8 nucleotides matching TRBD2. From germline, CDR1 is LNHDA and CDR2 SQIVND (reference sequence). The CDR3 has 15 residues. After removal of 3 bases from V and 9 bases from J, the junction contained 10 bases not matched to a gene.

This clonotype was detected many times. This rearrangement joins TRBV28 to TRBJ2-7; maybe TRBD1 (6 bases). The CDR3 runs to 14 residues. Trimming cost V 7 bases and J 3 bases, with 16 bases left between them. CDR1 and CDR2 (germline): MDHEN, SYDVKM. The CDR3 sequence: CASTSGEVGYEQYF. The CDR3 coding sequence is TGTGCCAGCACGTCAGGGGAAGTGGGCTACGAGCAGTACTTC. Complete variable domain (other parts from reference TRBV28 and TRBJ2-7): DVKVTQSSRYLVKRTGEKVFLECVQDMDHENMFWYRQDPGLGLRLIYFSYDVKMKEKGDIPEGYSVSREKKERFSLILESASTNQTSMYLCASTSGEVGYEQYFGPGTRLTVT.

The chain recombines TRBV28 with TRBJ2-7; weak D call: TRBD2 (7 bases). This CDR3 has 17 amino acids. Per the germline V gene, CDR1 is MDHEN and CDR2 is SYDVKM. V lost 2 bases, J lost 5 bases, and 22 bases lay in between. The CDR3 bases are TGTGCCAGCAGTTTAATTGGGCGGGGGCTGGATCCCCACGAGCAGTACTTC. Translated: CASSLIGRGLDPHEQYF.

This clonotype occurred many times. The chain combines TRBV28 with TRBJ2-7, with D perhaps being TRBD1 or TRBD2 (5 bases each). Per germline, CDR1 MDHEN and CDR2 SYDVKM. V shed 6 bases and J shed 4 bases, with 16 bases lying between them. This CDR3 has 14 residues. DNA of the CDR3: TGTGCCAGCAGGGAACCGGGACGGTTATACGAGCAGTACTTC. Protein: CASREPGRLYEQYF.

This clonotype occurred many times. The chain couples TRBV12-3 or TRBV12-4 to TRBJ2-7, with no clear D. CDR3 length: 12 amino acids. V lost 3 bases to trimming and J lost 3 bases, with 6 bases between them. The CDR3 DNA reads as TGTGCCAGCAGTTTTTCAAACTACGAGCAGTACTTC. Translation gives CASSFSNYEQYF.

This clonotype has at least ten counts. The chain has TRBV7-6 and TRBJ2-1, with D possibly matching TRBD1 (6 bases). Trimming stripped 5 bases from V and 8 bases from J, with 16 bases between. The germline V gene encodes CDR1 SGHVS and CDR2 FNYEAQ. There are 14 residues in the CDR3. The CDR3 protein is CASSVDSLVDEQFF. The CDR3 nucleotides read TGTGCCAGCAGCGTGGACAGTTTGGTGGATGAGCAGTTCTTC.

The V and J genes are TRBV5-6 and TRBJ2-7; 8 nucleotides align to TRBD1. The junction had 8 bases not matched to a gene; V was cut back by 4 bases and J by 5 bases. Looked up from germline, CDR1 is SGHDT and CDR2 is YYEEEE. The CDR3 is made up of 14 amino acids. Here the CDR3 DNA reads TGTGCCAGCAGCCACACAGGGGGGTCAGACGAGCAGTACTTC. Its protein is CASSHTGGSDEQYF.

This chain links TRBV27 with TRBJ2-2, with TRBD1 as a possible D gene (5 bases). The CDR3 is 14 residues long. Germline V lookup: CDR1 MNHEY, CDR2 SMNVEV (reference sequence). The V gene lost 3 bases and the J gene lost 6 bases, with 11 bases spanning the gap. DNA of the CDR3: TGTGCCAGCAGTTTCAGGGTTTTGTCCGGGGAGCTGTTTTTT. Translation: CASSFRVLSGELFF.

This clonotype occurred a few times. The chain employs TRBV12-3 or TRBV12-4 and TRBJ2-5; TRBD1 matches 8 bases. J lost 4 bases, V lost 5 bases, and 15 bases had no gene match. CDR3 length: 17 amino acids. CDR3 region: CASSPGFRQGKGETQYF. DNA of the CDR3: TGTGCCAGCAGTCCAGGATTTAGACAGGGGAAGGGAGAGACCCAGTACTTC.

This clonotype showed up just a few times. CDR3 sequence: CASMSAGGRSEQYF. CDR3 DNA: TGTGCCAGTATGTCGGCAGGGGGGCGGTCGGAGCAGTACTTC. The chain joins TRBV19 to TRBJ2-7, with D maybe TRBD1 (7 bases). Germline values: CDR1 LNHDA, CDR2 SQIVND (reference sequence). This CDR3 is 14 amino acids long. With 7 bases removed from V and 7 bases from J, the gap between germline ends came to 20 bases.

This clonotype was seen many times. The rearrangement uses TRBV7-9 and TRBJ1-5; no clear D gene. Trimming removed 4 bases from V and 0 bases from J, with 16 bases in between. The CDR3 extends over 17 amino acids. The germline gives CDR1 SEHNR, CDR2 FQNEAQ (reference sequence). The CDR3 nucleotides are TGTGCCAGCAGCTACGAGAGGGATGGTCATAGCAATCAGCCCCAGCATTTT. Protein sequence: CASSYERDGHSNQPQHF.

The chain combines TRBV7-9 with TRBJ2-7, with D possibly being TRBD1 (5 bases). V was shortened by 4 bases and J by 5 bases, with 21 bases between the two germline ends. Germline-derived CDR1 and CDR2 are SEHNR and FQNEAQ (reference sequence). This CDR3 region has 16 residues. In nucleotides, the CDR3 is TGTGCCAGCAGCTCTAACCAGGGTTTCGGGTCTAACGAGCAGTACTTC. Encoded protein: CASSSNQGFGSNEQYF.

The chain employs TRBV6-8 and TRBJ1-1, with a tentative D call TRBD1 (6 bases). This CDR3 contains 14 residues. Per the germline V gene, CDR1 is MNHGY and CDR2 is SAAAGT. Trimming took off 0 bases at V and 5 bases at J, with 10 bases between the two ends. CDR3 residues: CASSYSQGTTEAFF. Here the CDR3 DNA reads TGTGCCAGCAGTTACTCCCAGGGGACTACTGAAGCTTTCTTT.

The rearrangement uses TRBV29-1 and TRBJ2-2; possibly TRBD1 for D (6 bases). V was cut by 5 bases and J by 1 base, with 11 bases left in between. The CDR3 totals 14 residues. The V gene's germline CDR1 is SQVTM and CDR2 ANQGSEA. CDR3 nucleotide sequence: TGCAGCGTTTCGTCAGGGGTGAACACCGGGGAGCTGTTTTTT. Translating it yields CSVSSGVNTGELFF.

This clonotype was seen many times. The genes are TRBV4-1 and TRBJ2-6; weak D call: TRBD2 (6 bases). V lost 1 base to trimming and J lost 0 bases, with 22 bases between them. Looked up from germline, CDR1 is MGHRA and CDR2 is YSYEKL. There are 21 residues in the CDR3. The CDR3 DNA reads TGCGCCAGCAGCCAAGGACGGACCGGGACGGAGGGATACTCTGGGGCCAACGTCCTGACTTTC. Translated, it gives CASSQGRTGTEGYSGANVLTF.

CDR3 sequence (DNA): TGTGCCAGCCGACCGACTACCCACAATGAGCAGTTCTTC. Translation gives CASRPTTHNEQFF. The rearrangement uses TRBV7-9 and TRBJ2-1; the D gene is possibly TRBD2 (5 bases). The germline gives CDR1 SEHNR, CDR2 FQNEAQ (reference sequence). Trimming removed 8 bases from V and 5 bases from J, with 13 bases in between. The CDR3 contains 13 residues.

V usage is TRBV12-3 or TRBV12-4 and J usage is TRBJ1-3; no firm D call. Trimming took 3 bases from V and 0 from J, leaving 9 bases between them. The CDR3 spans 15 residues. The CDR3: CASSFWSNSGNTIYF. As DNA, the CDR3 is TGTGCCAGCAGTTTTTGGTCTAACTCTGGAAACACCATATATTTT.

This sequence joins TRBV14 and TRBJ2-1; D call uncertain. CDR3 length equals 13 residues. The germline V and J ends were trimmed by 1 base and 14 bases, with 15 bases remaining between them. Germline V gene data show CDR1 as SGHDN and CDR2 as FVKESK. CDR3 sequence: CASSQGGGVHKFF. As DNA, the CDR3 is TGTGCCAGCAGCCAAGGTGGTGGGGTTCATAAGTTCTTC.